The clone carrying this TCR beta chain was detected a few times. From the RT-PCR reads, TCRdb called clonotypes with MiXCR, one entry per CDR3 protein. The sample lists 500,000 to 600,000 distinct CDR3 sequences; 10% to 12% were seen once. Germline-derived CDR1 and CDR2 are SNHLY and FYNNEI. The CDR3 has 15 amino acids. V shed 5 bases and J 0 bases; nucleotides not matched to a gene: 4. The data originate from a study of response to subunit inactivated influenza vaccine. The same data also contributed to another study, on T cells expressing NK-cell markers. That source reports: TCR beta libraries carry UMIs added by 5'RACE template switching. Once again these clonotypes came out on top in the CD3+CD56-NKG2C+ fraction of several donors.

J is TRBJ2-7 and V is TRBV2; 10 bases agree with TRBD2. This clonotype was sampled from a middle-aged man who received an inactivated influenza vaccine. This specimen consisted of PBMCs from blood, obtained on the day of vaccination. The CDR3 protein is CASSISGGASYEQYF. For the CDR3, the DNA is TGTGCCAGCAGTATAAGCGGGGGGGCCTCCTACGAGCAGTACTTC.